Listed here is a single TCR beta chain. This sample stems from a study of blood T cell repertoires in COVID-19. About the research overall: Material from acute and convalescent COVID-19 was sourced from the United States, Italy and Spain. In each case, the material was cDNA or gDNA derived from T cells, B-cell-depleted T cells, or PBMCs.

From germline, CDR1 is SGHDT and CDR2 YYEEEE. V was cut by 0 bases and J by 7 bases, with 10 bases left in between. This CDR3 region has 13 residues. In the authors' methods: For nucleated cells, counts were estimated from reference gene primer amplification. Generated by immunoSEQ multiplex PCR, the TCRdb table keeps only in-frame clones and is missing some. From that table come the V and J calls and clone size; the DNA was used to work out D and trimming. The sample consists of about 68,000 clones, 70% to 90% of them appearing once. The chain combines TRBV5-6 with TRBJ1-1, with no clear D. This sequence was found in a man aged 45 to 65 with acute or convalescent COVID-19. Sample: peripheral blood. The CDR3 DNA reads as TGTGCCAGCAGCTTGGGGGTGGAGGGTGAAGCTTTCTTT. Amino acid sequence: CASSLGVEGEAFF.